A selection of T cell receptor beta chains follows, all from one sample in a study of cytomegalovirus exposure and HLA in healthy donors. Using immunoSEQ multiplex PCR, the repertoire was profiled, and TCRdb retains in-frame clones only, with some absent. The table records 300,000 to 350,000 clones, approximately 86% of them present only once. The sequencing input was PBMCs. The receptor set was obtained from a young man in good health and CMV-seronegative. The CDR3 runs from the conserved cysteine through the conserved F or W. The order of the fields is clone size, D gene, V gene, J gene, CDR3 length, CDR3 protein, CDR3 DNA. A D gene is named only where the DNA matches it firmly. Some rows mark clone size as missing; the rest say once, few, many or name a class of expanded clone.

>NA|NA|TRBV7-2|TRBJ1-2|14
CASGNDRRLYGYTF
TGTGCCAGCGGGAATGACAGGCGTCTCTATGGCTACACCTTC
>NA|TRBD2|TRBV7-9|TRBJ2-2|17
CASSWTQRGVNTGELFF
TGTGCCAGCAGCTGGACCCAGCGGGGGGTGAACACCGGGGAGCTGTTTTTT
>NA|NA|TRBV29-1|TRBJ2-7|13
CSVSGRGFYEQYF
TGCAGCGTAAGCGGCCGGGGATTCTACGAGCAGTACTTC
>NA|TRBD1|TRBV5-1|TRBJ2-1|15
CASSLGQGRGGEQFF
TGCGCCAGCAGCTTGGGACAGGGGAGAGGGGGTGAGCAGTTCTTC
>NA|NA|TRBV18|TRBJ1-4|14
CASSAGVQNEKLFF
TGTGCCAGTTCTGCGGGGGTCCAAAATGAAAAACTGTTTTTT
>NA|TRBD1|TRBV11-2|TRBJ2-7|15
CASSLDGTDTYEQYF
TGTGCCAGCAGCTTAGATGGGACAGATACCTACGAGCAGTACTTC
>NA|NA|TRBV19|TRBJ1-5|14
CASSIQGNNQPQHF
TGTGCCAGTAGTATACAGGGGAACAATCAGCCCCAGCATTTT
>NA|NA|TRBV11-2|TRBJ2-7|13
CASSLDPVYEQYF
TGTGCCAGCAGCTTAGACCCAGTCTACGAGCAGTACTTC
>NA|TRBD1|TRBV10-3|TRBJ1-5|15
CAISSDRGEVEPQHF
TGTGCCATCAGTTCTGACAGGGGCGAGGTCGAACCCCAGCATTTT
>NA|NA|TRBV5-1|TRBJ2-7|14
CASSWDTTIYEQYF
TGCGCCAGCAGCTGGGACACCACTATCTACGAGCAGTACTTC
>NA|TRBD1|TRBV5-6|TRBJ2-7|14
CASSPGTGAYEQYF
TGTGCCAGCAGCCCCGGGACAGGGGCCTACGAGCAGTACTTC
>once|TRBD1|TRBV6-4|TRBJ1-1|14
CASRTDRASGEAFF
TGTGCCAGCAGGACCGACAGGGCCTCGGGTGAAGCTTTCTTT
>NA|NA|TRBV19|TRBJ1-1|14
CASSIGALGTEAFF
TGTGCCAGTAGTATAGGGGCGTTGGGTACTGAAGCTTTCTTT
>NA|NA|TRBV7-7|TRBJ2-5|14
CASSLGTGEETQYF
TGTGCCAGCAGCTTAGGGACTGGGGAGGAGACCCAGTACTTC
>NA|NA|TRBV7-9|TRBJ2-1|16
CASSSPGGLVRDEQFF
TGTGCCAGCAGCTCCCCAGGGGGGCTGGTTCGGGATGAGCAGTTCTTC
>NA|TRBD1|TRBV25-1|TRBJ1-2|14
CASSLTGEFYGYTF
TGTGCCAGCTCCCTGACAGGGGAGTTCTATGGCTACACCTTC
>NA|TRBD1|TRBV5-4|TRBJ1-1|14
CASCPGGALTEAFF
TGTGCCAGCTGTCCAGGGGGCGCGTTGACTGAAGCTTTCTTT
>NA|NA|TRBV18|TRBJ2-2|17
CASSPMSGQLNTGELFF
TGTGCCAGCTCACCAATGAGCGGGCAGTTGAACACCGGGGAGCTGTTTTTT
>NA|TRBD1|TRBV6-5|TRBJ2-3|13
CASSKTGADTQYF
TGTGCCAGCAGTAAAACAGGGGCAGATACGCAGTATTTT
>NA|TRBD1|TRBV7-2|TRBJ1-4|15
CASGQGASTNEKLFF
TGTGCCAGCGGACAGGGGGCATCAACTAATGAAAAACTGTTTTTT
>NA|NA|TRBV7-9|TRBJ2-3|17
CASSQNPGTSYTDTQYF
TGTGCCAGCAGCCAAAACCCCGGGACATCATACACAGATACGCAGTATTTT
>NA|TRBD1|TRBV9|TRBJ1-1|14
CASSTTGLVTEAFF
TGTGCCAGCAGCACGACAGGGTTAGTCACTGAAGCTTTCTTT
>NA|TRBD1|TRBV6-6|TRBJ1-1|11
CASLRQGTAFF
TGTGCCAGCTTACGACAGGGTACGGCTTTCTTT
>NA|NA|TRBV2|TRBJ1-6|14
CASSANSYNSPLHF
TGTGCCAGCAGTGCTAATTCCTATAATTCACCCCTCCACTTT
>NA|NA|TRBV19|TRBJ2-5|17
CASSIAPGAGAGETQYF
TGTGCCAGTAGTATAGCACCCGGGGCGGGGGCCGGAGAGACCCAGTACTTC
>NA|NA|TRBV11-2|TRBJ1-2|13
CASSFSGDYGYTF
TGTGCCAGCAGTTTCTCAGGGGACTATGGCTACACCTTC
>NA|NA|TRBV7-6|TRBJ1-4|14
CASSLKGVGEKLFF
TGTGCCAGCAGCTTAAAAGGAGTAGGCGAAAAACTGTTTTTT
>NA|NA|TRBV6-1|TRBJ1-5|14
CASTSSGYGQPQHF
TGTGCCAGCACCTCATCAGGGTACGGTCAGCCCCAGCATTTT
>NA|TRBD1|TRBV6-1|TRBJ1-2|15
CASSEGGQGHYGYTF
TGTGCCAGCAGTGAAGGGGGACAGGGCCACTATGGCTACACCTTC
>NA|NA|TRBV5-1|TRBJ1-1|15
CASSPVGEGNTEAFF
TGCGCCAGCAGCCCCGTTGGTGAGGGGAACACTGAAGCTTTCTTT
>once|NA|TRBV15|TRBJ1-1|17
CATSRVGASIMNTEAFF
TGTGCCACCAGCAGAGTTGGAGCGAGTATAATGAACACTGAAGCTTTCTTT
>NA|NA|TRBV6-1|TRBJ1-2|15
CASHRGGGAYYGYTF
TGTGCCAGCCACCGAGGGGGGGGCGCCTACTATGGCTACACCTTC
>NA|NA|TRBV4-1|TRBJ2-7|20
CASSQETLASGKHGTYEQYF
TGCGCCAGCAGCCAAGAGACTCTCGCCAGCGGCAAACACGGTACCTACGAGCAGTACTTC
>NA|NA|TRBV4-1|TRBJ1-1|16
CASSQVPPSRDTEAFF
TGCGCCAGCAGCCAAGTCCCCCCCAGCCGGGACACTGAAGCTTTCTTT
>NA|TRBD2|TRBV5-4|TRBJ2-2|14
CASSLSGERRELFF
TGTGCCAGCAGCTTGAGCGGGGAAAGGAGGGAGCTGTTTTTT
>NA|NA|TRBV2|TRBJ1-2|15
CASSPALSRYRGYTF
TGTGCCAGCAGTCCAGCCTTATCGAGGTATCGGGGCTACACCTTC
>NA|NA|TRBV11-1|TRBJ1-1|14
CASRKFQLNTEAFF
TGTGCCAGCAGAAAGTTCCAGTTGAACACTGAAGCTTTCTTT
>few|NA|TRBV7-9|TRBJ1-1|14
CASSDGSGRTEAFF
TGTGCCAGCAGCGATGGATCTGGGAGGACTGAAGCTTTCTTT